This record concerns one T cell receptor (beta chain) sequence. The CDR3 spans 15 residues. V was pared by 4 bases and J by 2 bases, with 7 bases of the junction left unmatched. The germline gives CDR1 SGDLS, CDR2 YYNGEE. This sample is part of a study of T cell changes during pregnancy in multiple sclerosis. This table comes from immunoSEQ multiplex PCR, and its TCRdb copy is limited to in-frame clones, with some not included. The table includes around 32,000 clones, around 90% detected once. The source material was CD8+ T cells from peripheral blood mononuclear cells, sampled before pregnancy. The gene calls are TRBV9 and TRBJ1-2, with 8 bases that match TRBD1. The receptor's source is a female donor with multiple sclerosis, enrolled in a pregnancy study. The CDR3 sequence: CASSLSGTGNYGYTF. Here the CDR3 DNA reads TGTGCCAGCAGCTTGTCCGGGACAGGCAACTATGGCTACACCTTC.